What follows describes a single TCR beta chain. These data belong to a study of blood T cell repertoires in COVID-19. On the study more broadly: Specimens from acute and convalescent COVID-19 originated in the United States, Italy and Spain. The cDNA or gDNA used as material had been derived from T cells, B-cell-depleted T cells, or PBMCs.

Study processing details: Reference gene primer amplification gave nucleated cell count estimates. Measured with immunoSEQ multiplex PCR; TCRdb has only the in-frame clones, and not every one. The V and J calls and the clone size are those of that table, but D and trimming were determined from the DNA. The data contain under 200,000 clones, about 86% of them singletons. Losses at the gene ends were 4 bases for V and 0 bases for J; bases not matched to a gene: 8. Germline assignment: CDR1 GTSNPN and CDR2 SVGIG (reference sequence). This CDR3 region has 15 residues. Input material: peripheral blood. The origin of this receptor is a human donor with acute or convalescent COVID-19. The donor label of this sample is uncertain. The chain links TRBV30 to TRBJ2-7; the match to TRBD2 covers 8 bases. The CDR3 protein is CAWTQRGNPSYEQYF. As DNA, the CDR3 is TGTGCCTGGACCCAGCGGGGGAACCCCTCCTACGAGCAGTACTTC.